The TCR beta chain described here comes from a study of shared clonotypes between healthy human individuals. As for the study in general: A donor's plate count was three for CD4 naive and three for CD4 memory; CD8 naive had two and CD8 memory one.

Concerning this clone: Its target is unknown. Other DNA sequences in this sample translate to the same CDR3.

General study findings and limits: Naive subsets typically showed greater estimated richness than memory subsets.

Trimming stripped 6 bases from V and 5 bases from J, with 7 bases between. From germline, CDR1 is SGHAT and CDR2 FQNNGV. The CDR3 is 11 residues long. Deep-level assay runs were performed. Across several immunoSEQ plates, the genomic DNA of each subset was split evenly. The repertoire was sequenced with immunoSEQ multiplex PCR; TCRdb's copy has only in-frame clones and lacks some. The table records under 850,000 clones, around 77% of them present only once. Sequencing was carried out using memory CD4+ T cells sorted from blood. This sample's subset: CD45RA-negative fraction. The receptor was isolated from a woman aged 30 to 39 in good health. V and J are TRBV11-2 and TRBJ2-5; perhaps TRBD1 as D (5 bases). CDR3 DNA: TGTGCCAGCAGTCCAGGGGAGACCCAGTACTTC. Protein product: CASSPGETQYF.